This TCR beta chain was identified in a study of control samples from healthy donors and cancer patients. The CDR3 length is 16 residues. The germline V gene has CDR1 MDHEN and CDR2 SYDVKM. V shed 7 bases and J 5 bases; nucleotides not matched to a gene: 9. Libraries were prepared by immunoSEQ multiplex PCR; TCRdb keeps only in-frame clonotypes and omits some of them. The sample shows about 410,000 clones, 75% to 95% of them seen only once. Specimen: PBMCs. The clonotype comes from a middle-aged man with head and neck cancer. The chain carries TRBV28 and TRBJ2-5; 14 bases map to TRBD2. CDR3 protein: CASTHLTSGGGETQYF. The CDR3 nucleotides read TGTGCCAGCACCCACCTGACTAGCGGGGGGGGTGAGACCCAGTACTTC. Based on the CDR3 plus reference TRBV28 and TRBJ2-5, the full variable domain is DVKVTQSSRYLVKRTGEKVFLECVQDMDHENMFWYRQDPGLGLRLIYFSYDVKMKEKGDIPEGYSVSREKKERFSLILESASTNQTSMYLCASTHLTSGGGETQYFGPGTRLLVL.